These 5 T cell receptor beta chains came from one sample sequenced in a study of T cells in women clearing cervical HPV infection. Profiled with immunoSEQ multiplex PCR; TCRdb holds only in-frame clones, not every one. The sample data list around 39,000 clones. Source material: blood buffy coat. These TCRs come from a woman between 18 and 75 years old with a cervical HPV16 infection that either progressed to CIN3+ or cleared (not recorded which).

About this clone: The DNA ends 3 residues before the CDR3 does, and the rest of the CDR3 is filled in from the germline J gene. The V and J genes are TRBV6-2 or TRBV6-3 and TRBJ1-2, with D possibly being TRBD1 (5 bases). CDR1 is MNHEY, CDR2 SVGEGT, per germline. Trimming removed 2 bases from V and 2 bases from J, with 6 bases in between. The CDR3 has 13 residues. The DNA read from the CDR3 is TGTGCCAGCAGTTACGACAGCAACTATGGC. It codes for CASSYDSNYG. The full CDR3 reads CASSYDSNYGYTF.

As concerns this clone: Read data end 3 residues before the CDR3 end; the end is taken from the germline J gene. The chain uses TRBV2 and TRBJ1-4; 8 bases are shared with TRBD1. In germline, CDR1 is SNHLY, CDR2 FYNNEI. This CDR3 region has 17 residues. The CDR3 DNA, read in part, is TGTGCCAGCAGTCCCTCGACAGGGGACTCTGGGACCAACGTA. It yields the protein CASSPSTGDSGTNV. Given in full, the CDR3 is CASSPSTGDSGTNVLFF.

About this clone itself: With the read ending 3 residues before the CDR3 end, the germline J gene is used to fill in that end. The gene calls are TRBV11-1 and TRBJ2-7; 10 bases agree with TRBD1. The CDR3 contains 15 residues. Trimming cost V 6 bases and J 4 bases; bases outside gene matches: 9. The germline gives CDR1 SGHAT, CDR2 FQDESV (reference sequence). This CDR3 reads CASSPGTGERYEQYF. CDR3 DNA, as far as it was read: TGTGCCAGCAGTCCCGGGACAGGGGAGCGGTACGAG.

A word on this clone: The DNA ends 3 residues before the CDR3 does, and the rest of the CDR3 is filled in from the germline J gene. The J gene is TRBJ2-3, the V gene TRBV12-3 or TRBV12-4; 7 bases fit TRBD1. V trimming: 2 bases; J trimming: 0 bases; junction bases outside the gene matches: 2. This CDR3 contains 15 residues. CDR3 DNA, as far as it was read: TGTGCCAGCAGTTTAAACAGGGGAAGCACAGATACG. It yields the protein CASSLNRGSTDT. The CDR3 in full is CASSLNRGSTDTQYF.

About this clone: With the read ending 3 residues before the CDR3 end, the germline J gene is used to fill in that end. The chain is built from TRBV10-3 and TRBJ2-7, with TRBD1 identical over 7 bases. J gave up 6 bases and V 3 bases, and 8 bases lay outside the gene matches. The V gene's germline CDR1 is ENHRY and CDR2 SYGVKD. The CDR3 consists of 14 residues. The CDR3 sequence: CAISETGEWGEQYF. Incomplete CDR3 DNA: TGTGCCATCAGTGAAACAGGGGAGTGGGGCGAG.